The rows below give T cell receptor beta chains drawn from one sample of a study of T cell clonotyping in hematopoietic cell transplantation. The protocol was immunoSEQ multiplex PCR, while the TCRdb copy is restricted to in-frame clones and leaves out a portion. The sample has over 8,500 clones, about 47% seen once. Here the sequenced sample was PBMCs, taken 30 days after allogeneic stem cell transplant. The receptors derive from a male patient aged 50 to 59 who had an allogeneic stem cell transplant from an unrelated donor, so the T cells may come from the graft donor. Some clones in this sample may be carry-over from other donors' samples. Each CDR3 is given with its conserved first and last residue. Each record gives: J gene, clone size, D gene, V gene, CDR3 DNA, CDR3 protein. The D gene is left open where the match is weak. Size values are once, few and many counts, or a class for expanded clones, and some rows have none.

TRBJ2-7 - TRBD2 TRBV7-8 TGTGCCAGCAGCCGCGGAAGCGGGAGGTCGTACGAGCAGTACTTC CASSRGSGRSYEQYF
TRBJ2-6 - - TRBV7-6 TGTGCCAGCAGCTTACAGGTCCCTGGGGCCAACGTCCTGACTTTC CASSLQVPGANVLTF
TRBJ1-1 few - TRBV30 TGTGCCTGGAGTGTACAAGGGAGCACTGAAGCTTTCTTT CAWSVQGSTEAFF
TRBJ2-3 - - TRBV4-2 TGTGCCAGCAGCCACTGGGATACGCAGTATTTT CASSHWDTQYF
TRBJ2-7 - - TRBV4-1 TGCGCCAGCAGCCAAGATGTGAGCGAGCAGTACTTC CASSQDVSEQYF
TRBJ2-7 few - TRBV4-1 TGCGCCAGCAGCCAGAGAGAGGGACACTACGAGCAGTACTTC CASSQREGHYEQYF
TRBJ1-6 once - TRBV19 TGTGCCAGTAGTATAGAAAGGGCAGCGAGCTCCTATAATTCACCCCTCCACTTT CASSIERAASSYNSPLHF
TRBJ1-2 - TRBD1 TRBV29-1 TGCAGCGTTCAGGGGGCAGGGTATGGCTACACCTTC CSVQGAGYGYTF
TRBJ2-1 - TRBD1 TRBV7-3 TGTGCCAGCAGCCAGACAGGGAGTGAGCAGTTCTTC CASSQTGSEQFF
TRBJ2-2 - TRBD2 TRBV4-3 TGCGCCAGCAGCCAAGTATTTGCGGGGGGTAACACCGGGGAGCTGTTTTTT CASSQVFAGGNTGELFF
TRBJ2-7 - TRBD1 TRBV30 TGTGCCTGGAGTCCCGGACAGGGGGCCCAGGAGCAGTACTTC CAWSPGQGAQEQYF
TRBJ2-5 - - TRBV7-2 TGTGCCAGCAGCCCGGCTCCGGGTACCAAGACCCAGTACTTC CASSPAPGTKTQYF
TRBJ1-2 - - TRBV2 TGTGCCAGCAGTGTGGGCCAGGGGCAGGGGTATGGCTACACCTTC CASSVGQGQGYGYTF
TRBJ1-5 few - TRBV19 TGTGCCAGTAGTATATCTACAGACAATCAGCCCCAGCATTTT CASSISTDNQPQHF
TRBJ2-2 - - TRBV7-2 TGTGCCAGCAGCTTAGCAGCGGAGAACACCGGGGAGCTGTTTTTT CASSLAAENTGELFF
TRBJ1-4 few - TRBV28 TGTGCCAGCAGCCTGCGGGGGAAACTGTTTTTT CASSLRGKLFF
TRBJ1-5 - - TRBV7-2 TGTGCCAGCAGCTTAGTGTTAGGCCGATATAGCAATCAGCCCCAGCATTTT CASSLVLGRYSNQPQHF
TRBJ1-2 few - TRBV6-5 TGTGCCAGCAGTTTGGAGCCTTCTAACTATGGCTACACCTTC CASSLEPSNYGYTF
TRBJ2-2 - TRBD1 TRBV2 TGTGCCAGCACCGCCGGGACAGGGGTCACCGGGGAGCTGTTTTTT CASTAGTGVTGELFF
TRBJ1-4 - - TRBV5-1 TGCGCCAGCAGCTTGGAGGGGCGGGTTAATGAAAAACTGTTTTTT CASSLEGRVNEKLFF
TRBJ2-1 - - TRBV28 TGTGCTATCTTAGGGGCCGGGTTCCTAAATGAGCAGTTCTTC CAILGAGFLNEQFF
TRBJ2-7 - - TRBV2 TGTGCCAGCACTCCTCAACAGGGAGGGTACGAGCAGTACTTC CASTPQQGGYEQYF
TRBJ1-1 - - TRBV6-6 TGTGCCAGCAGTATGGAAGGGGGGGCCGCAGCTTTCTTT CASSMEGGAAAFF
TRBJ1-4 - TRBD1 TRBV4-3 TGCGCCAGCAGTACGGGACAGGGGGCGGAAAAACTGTTTTTT CASSTGQGAEKLFF
TRBJ2-7 - - TRBV5-6 TGTGCCAGCAGCTTGCTAGGCAGGAGGACCGAGCAGTACTTC CASSLLGRRTEQYF
TRBJ2-7 - TRBD1 TRBV6-6 TGTGCCAGCAGTCAGACAGGGGGTAACAACGGCGAGCAGTACTTC CASSQTGGNNGEQYF
TRBJ2-3 - TRBD1 TRBV30 TGTGCCTGGAGCTTGACAGGGGGCCCAGATACGCAGTATTTT CAWSLTGGPDTQYF
TRBJ2-7 few - TRBV4-2 TGTGCCAGCAGCCAAGAGTACCGTTGGCCTGAAGAGCAGTACTTC CASSQEYRWPEEQYF
TRBJ2-1 - - TRBV14 TGTGCCAGCGGGAGTTCCGCCTACAATGAGCAGTTCTTC CASGSSAYNEQFF
TRBJ2-5 few - TRBV13 TGTGCCAGCAGCTCTCCTGAACCCGAAGAGACCCAGTACTTC CASSSPEPEETQYF
TRBJ2-3 few - TRBV7-2 TGTGCCAGCAGCTTAGTAGGGTCTAGCACAGATACGCAGTATTTT CASSLVGSSTDTQYF
TRBJ1-5 - TRBD1 TRBV30 TGTGCCTGGAGTGGCAGGGGGTTCTTTCAGCCCCAGCATTTT CAWSGRGFFQPQHF
TRBJ1-5 few - TRBV6-5 TGTGCCAGCAGTCCTATGGACGGGGGGAATCAGCCCCAGCATTTT CASSPMDGGNQPQHF
TRBJ1-1 - - TRBV9 TGTGCCAGCAGCGTAGTGTCGAGGAACACTGAAGCTTTCTTT CASSVVSRNTEAFF
TRBJ2-7 - TRBD1 TRBV30 TGTGCCTGGAGTGCATGGACAGGCGACGAGCAGTACTTC CAWSAWTGDEQYF
TRBJ2-3 few - TRBV6-5 TGTGCCAGCAGTTACTCGCACAGCACAGATACGCAGTATTTT CASSYSHSTDTQYF
TRBJ2-3 - TRBD1 TRBV5-6 TGTGCCAGCAGCTTGGGGGACAGGAGCACAGATACGCAGTATTTT CASSLGDRSTDTQYF
TRBJ2-7 few - TRBV25-1 TGTGCCAGCAGTGTACAGGGTACCTACGAGCAGTACTTC CASSVQGTYEQYF
TRBJ2-7 - TRBD1 TRBV7-2 TGTGCCAGCAGCTTAAGGACAGGCAGGGGCGAGCAGTACTTC CASSLRTGRGEQYF
TRBJ2-5 - - TRBV5-4 TGTGCCAGCAGCGAGGACAGCCAAGAGACCCAGTACTTC CASSEDSQETQYF
TRBJ2-3 few - TRBV9 TGTGCCAGCAGCCCGCAGGATAGTTCAGATACGCAGTATTTT CASSPQDSSDTQYF
TRBJ1-2 few - TRBV29-1 TGCAGCGTCCCACAGGTCTATGGCTACACCTTC CSVPQVYGYTF
TRBJ1-1 - TRBD1 TRBV5-4 TGTGCCAGCAGCAGAGCAACAGGGGAGTACACTGAAGCTTTCTTT CASSRATGEYTEAFF
TRBJ2-3 few - TRBV18 TGTGCCAGCTCACCACAAGGGGCCCTCATCACAGATACGCAGTATTTT CASSPQGALITDTQYF
TRBJ2-7 - - TRBV11-3 TGTGCCAGCAGCTTAGGAGATCGGTCCGAGCAGTACTTC CASSLGDRSEQYF
TRBJ1-2 few - TRBV15 TGTGCCACCAGCAGAGATCATTATTTATATGGCTACACCTTC CATSRDHYLYGYTF
TRBJ1-2 - - TRBV30 TGTGCCTGGAGTCATCCGGCAGGGAATAACTATGGCTACACCTTC CAWSHPAGNNYGYTF
TRBJ1-3 - - TRBV6-5 TGTGCCAGCGTAAGCTCTGGAAACACCATATATTTT CASVSSGNTIYF
TRBJ2-5 - - TRBV20-1 TGCAGTGCAATCCAAGAGACCCAGTACTTC CSAIQETQYF
TRBJ2-3 - - TRBV29-1 TGCAGCGTCTTGACTGACACAGATACGCAGTATTTT CSVLTDTDTQYF
TRBJ2-5 - - TRBV6-5 TGTGCCAGCAGTTACAGGTGGGGCAACCAAGAGACCCAGTACTTC CASSYRWGNQETQYF
TRBJ1-2 - TRBD1 TRBV6-5 TGTGCCAGCAGTATTTTCTCAGACAGGGAAGAGGGCTACACCTTC CASSIFSDREEGYTF
TRBJ2-7 - - TRBV30 TGTGCCTCAGGGGTTTCCTACGAGCAGTACTTC CASGVSYEQYF
TRBJ2-7 few - TRBV29-1 TGCAGCGTTGAGGGGACCGAATACTACGAGCAGTACTTC CSVEGTEYYEQYF
TRBJ1-4 - - TRBV5-1 TGCGCCAGCAGCCGGGGGGGGCGGGATGAAAAACTGTTTTTT CASSRGGRDEKLFF